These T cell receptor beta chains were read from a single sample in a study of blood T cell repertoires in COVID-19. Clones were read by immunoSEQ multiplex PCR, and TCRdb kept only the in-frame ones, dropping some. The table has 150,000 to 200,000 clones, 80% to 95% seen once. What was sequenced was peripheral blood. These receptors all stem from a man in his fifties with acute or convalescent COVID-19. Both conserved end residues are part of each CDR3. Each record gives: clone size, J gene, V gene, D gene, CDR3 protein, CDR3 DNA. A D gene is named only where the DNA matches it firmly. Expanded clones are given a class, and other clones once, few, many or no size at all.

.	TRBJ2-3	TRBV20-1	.	CSASSGHASTDTQYF	TGCAGTGCTAGTTCCGGTCATGCTAGCACAGATACGCAGTATTTT
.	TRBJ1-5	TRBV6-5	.	CASRWGLGQPQHF	TGTGCCAGCAGGTGGGGCTTGGGTCAGCCCCAGCATTTT
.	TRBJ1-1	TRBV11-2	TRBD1	CASSSSDRANTEAFF	TGTGCCAGCAGCTCGAGCGACAGGGCGAACACTGAAGCTTTCTTT
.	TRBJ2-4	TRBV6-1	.	CASSELGGVDIQYF	TGTGCCAGCAGTGAATTAGGGGGTGTAGACATTCAGTACTTC
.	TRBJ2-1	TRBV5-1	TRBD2	CASSLRTSGIVGGGRNEQFF	TGCGCCAGCAGCTTACGGACTAGCGGGATCGTGGGCGGTGGTCGCAATGAGCAGTTCTTC
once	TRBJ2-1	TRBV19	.	CASSIDMSGPYNEQFF	TGTGCCAGTAGTATAGATATGAGCGGCCCATACAATGAGCAGTTCTTC
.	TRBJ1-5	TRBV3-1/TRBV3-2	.	CASSQGGGTEAQHF	TGTGCCAGCAGCCAAGGCGGCGGGACGGAGGCCCAGCATTTT
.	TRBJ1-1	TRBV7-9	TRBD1	CASSLQGADTEAFF	TGTGCCAGCAGCTTACAGGGGGCTGACACTGAAGCTTTCTTT
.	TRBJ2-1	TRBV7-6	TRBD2	CASSLARRTAGPSYNEQFF	TGTGCCAGCAGCTTAGCCCGGCGTACAGCGGGACCCTCCTACAATGAGCAGTTCTTC
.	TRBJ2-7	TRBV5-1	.	CASSSGPVVVNEQYF	TGCGCCAGCAGCTCGGGTCCGGTGGTCGTGAACGAGCAGTACTTC
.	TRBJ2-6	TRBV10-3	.	CAIPGSGANVLTF	TGTGCCATACCCGGCTCTGGGGCCAACGTCCTGACTTTC
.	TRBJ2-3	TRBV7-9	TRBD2	CASSLGTSVDTQYF	TGTGCCAGCAGCTTAGGGACTAGCGTAGATACGCAGTATTTT
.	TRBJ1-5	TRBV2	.	CASKESSNQPQHF	TGTGCCAGCAAGGAGAGCAGCAATCAGCCCCAGCATTTT
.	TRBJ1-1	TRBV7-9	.	CASSLSSGDYTEAFF	TGTGCCAGCAGCTTATCCTCGGGGGACTACACTGAAGCTTTCTTT
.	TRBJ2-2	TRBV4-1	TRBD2	CASSQVVGLAGASANTGELFF	TGCGCCAGCAGCCAAGTGGTCGGACTAGCGGGAGCTTCTGCGAACACCGGGGAGCTGTTTTTT
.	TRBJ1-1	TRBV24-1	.	CATSDAGTEAFF	TGTGCCACCAGTGACGCGGGCACTGAAGCTTTCTTT
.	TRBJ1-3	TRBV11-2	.	CASSLSVPGNTIYF	TGTGCCAGCAGCTTAAGTGTCCCCGGGAACACCATATATTTT
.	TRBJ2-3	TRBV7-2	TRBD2	CASSLVASGGTDTQYF	TGTGCCAGCAGCTTAGTAGCTAGCGGGGGGACAGATACGCAGTATTTT
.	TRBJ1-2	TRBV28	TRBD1	CASRYRGYYGYTF	TGTGCCAGCAGATACAGGGGGTACTATGGCTACACCTTC
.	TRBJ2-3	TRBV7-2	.	CASSPARQVDTQYF	TGTGCCAGCAGCCCAGCCCGACAGGTAGATACGCAGTATTTT
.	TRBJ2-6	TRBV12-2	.	CASRLGTAGANVLTF	TGTGCAAGTCGCTTGGGGACAGCTGGGGCCAACGTCCTGACTTTC
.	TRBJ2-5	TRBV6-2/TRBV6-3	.	CASSPSLARSETQYF	TGTGCCAGCAGCCCCTCACTAGCCCGATCGGAGACCCAGTACTTC
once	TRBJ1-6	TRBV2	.	CASSGLASPLHF	TGTGCCAGCAGTGGACTAGCTTCACCCCTCCACTTT
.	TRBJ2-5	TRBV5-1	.	CASSLNQNQETQYF	TGCGCCAGCAGCTTGAATCAGAACCAAGAGACCCAGTACTTC
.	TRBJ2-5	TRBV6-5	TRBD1	CASSYRQGQETQYF	TGTGCCAGCAGTTACAGACAGGGACAAGAGACCCAGTACTTC
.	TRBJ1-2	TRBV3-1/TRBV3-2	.	CASSQAGARGYTF	TGTGCCAGCAGCCAAGCAGGGGCTAGGGGCTACACCTTC
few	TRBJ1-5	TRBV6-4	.	CASSDWHRRLNQPQHF	TGTGCCAGCAGTGACTGGCACAGGAGACTCAATCAGCCCCAGCATTTT
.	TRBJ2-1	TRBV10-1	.	CASSESTRVGRADEQFF	TGCGCCAGCAGTGAGAGTACTAGGGTTGGAAGAGCCGATGAGCAGTTCTTC
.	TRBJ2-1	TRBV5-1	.	CASSLASKPGSYNEQFF	TGCGCCAGCAGCTTGGCCTCTAAGCCTGGCTCCTACAATGAGCAGTTCTTC
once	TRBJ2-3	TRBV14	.	CASSLLRVVDTQYF	TGTGCCAGCAGCCTTCTCAGGGTGGTAGATACGCAGTATTTT
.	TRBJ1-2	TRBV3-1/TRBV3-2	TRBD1	CASSNPGQGYGYTF	TGTGCCAGCAGCAATCCGGGACAGGGCTATGGCTACACCTTC
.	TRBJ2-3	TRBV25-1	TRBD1	CASSDRGHSTDTQYF	TGTGCCAGCAGCGACAGGGGGCATAGCACAGATACGCAGTATTTT
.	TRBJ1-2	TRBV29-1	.	CSVEGRDGYTF	TGCAGCGTTGAGGGGAGGGATGGCTACACCTTC
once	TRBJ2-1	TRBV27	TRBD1	CASSFWDSPRQFF	TGTGCCAGCAGTTTTTGGGACAGTCCGCGGCAGTTCTTC
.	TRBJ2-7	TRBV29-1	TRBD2	CSVGGLAGGHYEQYF	TGCAGCGTGGGTGGACTAGCGGGAGGCCATTACGAGCAGTACTTC
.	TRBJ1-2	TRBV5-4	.	CASSLQDGLYGYTF	TGTGCCAGCAGCCTCCAGGACGGACTCTATGGCTACACCTTC
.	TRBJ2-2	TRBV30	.	CAWRDRIRAGDFGELFF	TGTGCCTGGAGGGACCGGATCCGGGCAGGGGATTTCGGGGAGCTGTTTTTT
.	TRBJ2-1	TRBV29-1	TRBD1	CSSGGGQGYNEQFF	TGCAGTTCTGGGGGGGGACAGGGGTACAATGAGCAGTTCTTC
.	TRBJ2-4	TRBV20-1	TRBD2	CSASLREDLAKNIQYF	TGCAGTGCTAGTCTGCGGGAGGACCTAGCCAAAAACATTCAGTACTTC
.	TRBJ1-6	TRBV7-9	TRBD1	CASSLGQTNSPLHF	TGTGCCAGCAGCTTGGGACAGACCAATTCACCCCTCCACTTT
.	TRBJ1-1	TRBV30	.	CAWGRAENTEAFF	TGTGCCTGGGGCAGGGCGGAGAACACTGAAGCTTTCTTT
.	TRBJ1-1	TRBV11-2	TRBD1	CASSLTGLRLNTEAFF	TGTGCCAGCAGCTTGACAGGGCTCAGGCTGAACACTGAAGCTTTCTTT
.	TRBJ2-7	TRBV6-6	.	CASSYLDPSGYEQYF	TGTGCCAGCAGTTACCTGGACCCCTCGGGATACGAGCAGTACTTC
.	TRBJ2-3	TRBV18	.	CASSVNRVLSADTQYF	TGTGCCAGCTCGGTAAACAGGGTTCTCAGCGCAGATACGCAGTATTTT
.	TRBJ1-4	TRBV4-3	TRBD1	CASSQGGGQGEKLFF	TGCGCCAGCAGCCAAGGGGGGGGACAGGGAGAAAAACTGTTTTTT